Listed here is a single T cell receptor (beta chain). Its antigen remains undetermined. No qualities accompany the bases; no much larger clone lies one base away. This specimen belongs to a study of cytomegalovirus exposure and HLA in healthy donors (dated by TCRdb to 2017 to 2019). Notes on the research overall: According to an earlier analysis of a few hundred of the donors, roughly 180 million T cells yielded 120 million or so unique TCR beta sequences and 276 Gb of sequence data. An early release covering 550 to 700 HLA-typed donors comprised about 310 gigabases of sequencing data and approximately 80 million unique TCR sequences. The study was designed to test whether signatures of past pathogen exposure could be identified by cataloging public T cell receptors. In an earlier analysis of more than 550 of the donors, high-throughput TCR beta sequencing was used to judge whether each TCR beta V gene segment behaved as functional or pseudogenic. A separate validation cohort of 100 to 150 different subjects was used in addition to the 666-subject first cohort. The study used immunosequencing to profile the T cell repertoires of several hundred subjects and linked those repertoires to cytomegalovirus serostatus. Several DR-DQ haplotypes were handled as single units for association and clustering because linkage in the cohort was strong. Every repertoire in the discovery cohort had been generated on one and the same sequencing platform. Class I and class II HLA loci were covered by the typing at four-digit resolution. Among roughly 400 genotyped donors of the cohort, an average of approximately 240,000 unique TCR beta nucleotide sequences were sequenced per donor, roughly a sixth of them non-productive. Of the 300 to 450 genotyped donors, approximately 83% fell in the genetic ancestry cluster associated with self-reported Caucasian donors. Donor age, sex, ethnicity and CMV serostatus were compiled alongside the repertoire data. Rather than using new phenotypic data, the later analysis identified candidate immune exposures from TCR beta sequences and from how often those sequences occurred across donors. The number of typed donors differed by locus: about 629-630 for A, B, C, DRB1 and DQB1; 500 to 550 for DQA1; approximately 610 for DPA1; and about 470 for DPB1. The study combined high-throughput TCR immunosequencing, statistical association of individual TCRs with disease status, and machine learning to predict cytomegalovirus infection status. A later analysis re-analyzed previously published TCR beta repertoires from about 600 donors and added high-resolution HLA genotyping to study TCR occurrence patterns. A later genetic analysis used genome-wide SNP genotypes for 398 of the 666 donors, treating that subset as a discovery cohort. The full study reports these points: When HLA alleles, especially DR and DQ, strongly co-occurred, attributing TCR associations to individual alleles was difficult. The classifier was reported to diagnose cytomegalovirus status with high specificity and sensitivity in both the original and validation cohorts. In a later genetic analysis, fewer N-insertions in productive TCRs were reported among donors in an Asian-associated ancestry cluster than the roughly 670-donor mean. A cluster of highly shared sequence variants was judged likely to represent a technical artifact of the sequencing pipeline. The earlier analysis of 587 of the donors excluded roughly 17 rarely observed V segments, including chromosome 9 orphons, because counts were too low. Linkage disequilibrium might explain the correlated functional status among segregating V segments, but an unknown experimental factor could not be excluded. A further reported finding was that TCR beta sequences accurately predicted the HLA-A and HLA-B alleles for most subjects in the first cohort. According to the authors, the approach could potentially be generalized to other disease states and immunological phenotypes. At a false discovery rate of 0.05, a later analysis linked fewer than 20,000 TCR beta sequences to specific HLA alleles. A later analysis reported that several top co-occurrence clusters appeared linked to parvovirus B19, influenza, CMV and Epstein-Barr virus. A later genetic analysis associated a missense DCLRE1C variant with V-gene and J-gene trimming of TCR beta chains, and an independent cohort replicated the association. Some IMGT-functional V segments, including TRBV6-2 and TRBV6-3, could not be distinguished by the 87-base-pair reads and were therefore excluded. In vitro tests confirmed that three of the cytomegalovirus-associated TCR beta chains recognize cytomegalovirus antigens. In the study, some 160 TCR beta chains were listed as associated with cytomegalovirus. A later analysis found that HLA-associated TCR beta chains were more clonally expanded and had lower generation probabilities than equally common non-associated chains. Across donors, most TCR sequences were observed very rarely, whereas some public TCRs were present in many individuals. Broadly in line with IMGT annotations, most TCR beta V segments showed up in productive rearrangements about 87% or about 30% of the time in an earlier analysis of several hundred of the donors. A later analysis found that most CMV-associated TCR beta chains appeared HLA-restricted, with HLA associations seemingly driven largely by CMV exposure. Because HLA typing was missing for some donors at each locus, association tests included only the typed subset. In a later analysis, the rate of TCR association differed among HLA loci, with DRB1 alleles having the most associated TCRs and HLA-C alleles having the fewest. For the cohort, immune exposure information was limited to CMV serostatus. Only TCR beta chains were sequenced in this cohort, and the absence of alpha or paired-chain data limited detectable features. Roughly uniform sequencing depth across donors was assumed in presence/absence analyses, although this assumption may not hold.

Reading the germline V gene (reference sequence) gives CDR1 SEHNR and CDR2 FQNEAQ. Reading from cysteine to phenylalanine, the CDR3 counts 14 amino acids. The retained sequence is limited to the CDR3, 42 bases, with the frame set at the first base. V is clipped by 9 bases and J by 4 bases, and the sequence between their germline boundaries is 15 bases long. The cohort consisted of approximately 690 healthy bone marrow donors. At the time of sampling, every cohort member was nominally healthy, though immune exposures that went unrecorded were likely present. The donor tested CMV seronegative, placing the donor among the roughly 340 seronegative members of the cohort. A peripheral blood sample was provided by each donor, and peripheral blood mononuclear cells were used for TCR beta sequencing. The Qiagen DNeasy Blood Extraction Kit was used to extract genomic DNA from the blood cell samples. The library was produced with the immunoSEQ multiplex PCR assay. For the multiplex PCR, a mixture combining 60 forward primers for TCR Vbeta segments and 13 reverse primers for TCR Jbeta segments was used. The CDR3 region of rearranged TCR beta genes was amplified from genomic DNA by a multiplex PCR assay. The amplified TCR beta libraries were sequenced on the Illumina HiSeq System as 87-base-pair reads. Turning to the authors' computational methods: In a later analysis, tens of millions of unique TCR beta chains were counted across the 650 to 700 repertoires, and around 10 million of these chains were shared by at least two donors. Raw reads were error-corrected and collapsed into unique sequences with a nearest-neighbor algorithm that merged closely related sequences to remove PCR and sequencing errors. CDR3 sequences were aligned to IMGT reference sequences to assign V, D and J gene segments. Each retained sequence needed at least a six-nucleotide match to both a V gene segment and a J gene segment. Rearrangements were called productive when the CDR3 lacked stop codons and stayed in frame with V and J; all others were non-productive. Following IMGT convention, CDR3 was defined as the stretch from the second conserved V-encoded cysteine up to the conserved J-encoded phenylalanine. In an earlier analysis of more than 550 of the donors, sequences lacking an unambiguous match to a single V gene segment were excluded. In an earlier analysis of some 590 of the donors, a V segment was called functional when productive rearrangements were above 56.7%, and segregating when the standard deviation between donors exceeded 5%. A statistical classification framework was built for diagnosing cytomegalovirus status from the catalog of TCR beta chain sequences. V and J gene assignment, in a later analysis, came from comparing TCR nucleotide sequences with IMGT/GENE-DB human TR gene sequences. The TCRdist pipeline was used in a later analysis to assign CDR3 sequences and most-parsimonious VDJ recombination scenarios. In a later analysis, each TCR beta chain was defined by its CDR3 amino acid sequence together with its V-gene family, and reads without a unique V-gene family were excluded. As a way to deal with suspected cross-contamination and a sequencing artifact, a later analysis dropped nearly 600 nucleotide sequences that were highly shared and had low generation probability. In a later analysis, a clonal expansion index was calculated for each public chain from normalized within-repertoire ranks of inferred template counts. In a later analysis, generation probabilities were computed with a VDJ recombination model fitted to out-of-frame rearrangements, and the resulting probabilities were checked against IGoR. In a later analysis, TCR-TCR, TCR-HLA and TCR-CMV co-occurrence was scored with hypergeometric tests, and a repertoire-size bias correction was applied to TCR pairs. False discovery rates were estimated in a later analysis by permuting HLA or CMV assignments 20 times. In a later analysis, co-occurring TCRs were grouped with DBSCAN, and TCRdist sequence similarity was added when clustering was performed within HLA-allele-positive subsets. Co-occurrence clustering excluded repertoires with fewer than 30,000 or more than 120,000 public chains, plus five with anomalous nucleotide sharing. Drawn from immuneACCESS, this table holds only the in-frame rearrangements with V and J called that TCRdb kept. Clones are partly lost; checked studies trace under half to an unresolved V gene and leave the rest unexplained. The V and J calls and the clone size are those of that table, but D and trimming were determined from the DNA. The sample table lists some 120,000 clones, 79% of them with a count of one. Jointly, the top ten make up approximately 2% of the sample.

The TCR was taken from a man aged 18 to 30 in good health and CMV-seronegative. The chain couples TRBV7-9 to TRBJ2-2; 5 matching bases give a weak D call of TRBD1. Specimen: PBMCs. CDR3 protein: CASTAGLGTGELFF. The sequenced DNA is TGTGCCAGTACGGCAGGGCTCGGCACCGGGGAGCTGTTTTTT.